The 20 T cell receptor beta chains below were found in one sample sequenced in a study of blood T cell repertoires in COVID-19. Assay used: immunoSEQ multiplex PCR; TCRdb lists only in-frame clones, some missing. The sample has around 230,000 clones, 87% seen once. The sample taken for sequencing was PBMCs or T cells enriched from blood (not recorded which). Source of these receptors: a man between 18 and 29 years old with acute COVID-19.

This chain links TRBV5-4 with TRBJ2-2; 12 bases match TRBD1. With V trimmed by 4 bases and J by 8 bases, 6 bases remained unmatched. The CDR3 extends over 15 amino acids. Per germline, CDR1 SGHNT and CDR2 YYREEE (reference sequence). CDR3 bases: TGTGCCAGCAGCCCGGGACAGGGGGCCTGGGGGGAGCTGTTTTTT. This translates into CASSPGQGAWGELFF.

V and J are TRBV5-1 and TRBJ1-3, with 9 bases lining up with TRBD1. V lost 4 bases and J lost 8; bases outside the gene matches: 19. The CDR3 spans 18 residues. CDR1 is SGHRS, CDR2 YFSETQ, per germline. CDR3 protein: CASSPNIQSDRGLHTIYF. Written as DNA, the CDR3 is TGCGCCAGCAGCCCTAACATCCAGTCGGACAGGGGATTGCACACCATATATTTT.

The chain has TRBV4-1 and TRBJ1-2; TRBD1 matches at 10 bases. Germline lookup yields CDR1 MGHRA and CDR2 YSYEKL. The V and J ends lost 2 bases and 6 bases, in that order; junction bases with no gene match: 3. The CDR3 sequence is 14 residues long. CDR3 loop: CASSQPGTGDGYTF. Here the CDR3 DNA reads TGCGCCAGCAGCCAACCTGGGACAGGGGATGGCTACACCTTC.

The genes are TRBV11-3 and TRBJ2-1, with TRBD2 as a possible D gene (6 bases). Deletions cut 4 bases from V and 8 bases from J, with 15 bases between. CDR3 size: 14 residues. Germline values: CDR1 SGHNT, CDR2 YENEEA. CDR3 region: CASSSPTSVDEQFF. The CDR3 DNA is TGTGCCAGCAGCTCCCCGACTAGTGTCGATGAGCAGTTCTTC.

The chain combines TRBV18 with TRBJ2-3, with D tentatively TRBD2 (5 bases). The germline CDR1 and CDR2 sequences are KGHSH and LQKENI. V was shortened by 3 bases and J by 0 bases, with 13 bases between the two germline ends. This CDR3 has 16 amino acids. CDR3 region: CASSPYEGPSTDTQYF. Written as DNA, the CDR3 is TGTGCCAGCTCACCCTATGAGGGCCCTAGCACAGATACGCAGTATTTT. The entire variable domain, with the rest obtained from reference TRBV18 and TRBJ2-3, is as follows: NAGVMQNPRHLVRRRGQEARLRCSPMKGHSHVYWYRQLPEEGLKFMVYLQKENIIDESGMPKERFSAEFPKEGPSILRIQQVVRGDSAAYFCASSPYEGPSTDTQYFGPGTRLTVL.

The genes are TRBV12-5 and TRBJ2-3; D remains unclear. Germline values: CDR1 LGHNT, CDR2 FRNRAP. Trimming pared 8 bases from V and 1 base from J, leaving 10 bases between. The CDR3 is made up of 13 amino acids. The CDR3 DNA reads TGTGCTAGTAGATTGGCGGGCACAGATACGCAGTATTTT. It encodes CASRLAGTDTQYF.

The gene calls are TRBV18 and TRBJ2-1; 8 bases agree with TRBD1. The CDR3 runs to 15 residues. Trimming cost V 1 base and J 9 bases; bases outside gene matches: 8. The germline CDR1 and CDR2 sequences are KGHSH and LQKENI. The DNA for the CDR3 is TGTGCCAGCTCACCACTGGATCAGGGGGCGGGTGAGCAGTTCTTC. Its translation: CASSPLDQGAGEQFF.

This chain connects TRBV24-1 to TRBJ2-1; D is ambiguous. Germline values: CDR1 KGHDR, CDR2 SFDVKD. The V and J ends lost 5 bases and 6 bases respectively, with 4 bases between them. CDR3 size: 11 residues. Here the CDR3 DNA reads TGTGCCACCAGTGCCCGCAATGAGCAGTTCTTC. The encoded protein is CATSARNEQFF.

This sequence joins TRBV7-2 and TRBJ1-2; weak D call: TRBD1 (6 bases). Germline CDR1 reads SGHTA; CDR2 reads FQGNSA. Trimming shortened V by 5 bases and J by 7 bases, and 14 bases separated the two germline ends. The CDR3 has 13 residues. As DNA, the CDR3 is TGTGCCAGCAGCCGACAGGAAGGTACTGGCTACACCTTC. This translates into CASSRQEGTGYTF.

The chain carries TRBV19 and TRBJ1-5, with a tentative D call TRBD1 (5 bases). The CDR3 covers 13 residues. Trimming stripped 3 bases from V and 6 bases from J, with 9 bases between. Per germline, CDR1 LNHDA and CDR2 SQIVND (reference sequence). The CDR3 here is CASSIWGGQPQHF. The CDR3 nucleotides read TGTGCCAGTAGTATTTGGGGGGGTCAGCCCCAGCATTTT.

This chain joins TRBV5-1 and TRBJ2-1; TRBD2 matches at 7 bases. CDR1 SGHRS and CDR2 YFSETQ come from the germline V gene. This CDR3 contains 15 residues. The V gene end was trimmed by 4 bases and the J gene end by 6 bases; junction bases not matched to a gene: 10. Written as DNA, the CDR3 is TGCGCCAGCAGCCCGGACTCCCCGGGGGGCAATGAGCAGTTCTTC. Translated: CASSPDSPGGNEQFF.

The chain is built from TRBV28 and TRBJ1-1; 7 bases are shared with TRBD1. The CDR3 consists of 14 residues. Per germline, CDR1 MDHEN and CDR2 SYDVKM. V lost 6 bases and J lost 4; bases outside the gene matches: 8. Here the CDR3 DNA reads TGTGCCAGCAGGGACAGGACCTTGGGCACTGAAGCTTTCTTT. This codes for CASRDRTLGTEAFF.

The chain carries TRBV6-2 or TRBV6-3 and TRBJ2-7; D uncertain. CDR3 length: 12 residues. Per the germline V gene, CDR1 is MNHEY and CDR2 is SVGEGT. V lost 0 bases and J 5 bases, leaving 5 bases between the germline ends. Written as DNA, the CDR3 is TGTGCCAGCAGTTACTCGAGCCACGAGCAGTACTTC. Translating gives CASSYSSHEQYF.

Of note for this clone: Being one base from a much bigger clone, this may be a read error. The genes are TRBV28 and TRBJ1-1; D not certain. The germline V gene has CDR1 MDHEN and CDR2 SYDVKM. V lost 6 bases to trimming and J lost 2 bases, with 4 bases between them. This CDR3 is 11 amino acids long. CDR3: CASSPNTEAFF. Written as DNA, the CDR3 is TGTGCCAGCAGCCCTAACACTGAAGCTTTCTTT.

The chain combines TRBV7-9 with TRBJ2-5; TRBD2 matches at 10 bases. V was pared by 5 bases and J by 2 bases, with 8 bases of the junction left unmatched. Germline V gene sequence: CDR1 SEHNR, CDR2 FQNEAQ (reference sequence). The CDR3 loop spans 16 amino acids. The CDR3 coding sequence is TGTGCCAGCAGCGGGTATCCGGGACTAGCGCAAGAGACCCAGTACTTC. It codes for CASSGYPGLAQETQYF.

The sample holds a few counts of this clone. The rearrangement uses TRBV28 and TRBJ2-3, with 7 bases lining up with TRBD2. The ends lost 5 bases at V and 2 bases at J; junction bases unmatched: 10. The CDR3 runs to 16 residues. Germline V lookup: CDR1 MDHEN, CDR2 SYDVKM. The CDR3 DNA reads TGTGCCAGCAGTACGTCTACGACTAGCTTCACAGATACGCAGTATTTT. The encoded protein is CASSTSTTSFTDTQYF.

The chain combines TRBV7-9 with TRBJ2-1; 9 bases are a match to TRBD2. Germline V gene data show CDR1 as SEHNR and CDR2 as FQNEAQ (reference sequence). The CDR3 runs 17 residues. The V segment lost 1 base and the J segment 9 bases; nucleotides outside the gene matches: 13. The CDR3 loop reads CASSLVGLGLAGSEQFF. CDR3 in DNA: TGTGCCAGCAGCTTAGTCGGTTTAGGTCTAGCGGGAAGTGAGCAGTTCTTC.

The V call is TRBV10-3, the J call TRBJ1-1, with D perhaps TRBD1 (5 bases). This CDR3 is 14 amino acids long. Looked up from germline, CDR1 is ENHRY and CDR2 is SYGVKD. The V and J ends lost 6 bases and 2 bases respectively, with 13 bases between them. CDR3: CAIRGSDRNTEAFF. CDR3 nucleotide sequence: TGTGCCATCAGAGGATCTGACAGAAACACTGAAGCTTTCTTT.

The rearrangement links TRBV5-6 to TRBJ2-1, with D tentatively TRBD1 (5 bases). This CDR3 spans 13 amino acids. Germline CDR1 reads SGHDT; CDR2 reads YYEEEE. V shed 1 base and J shed 7 bases, with 9 bases lying between them. The CDR3 reads CASSLLQANEQFF. CDR3 nucleotide sequence: TGTGCCAGCAGCTTGCTACAGGCAAATGAGCAGTTCTTC. The full variable domain, its missing parts supplied by reference TRBV5-6 and TRBJ2-1, is DAGVTQSPTHLIKTRGQQVTLRCSPKSGHDTVSWYQQALGQGPQFIFQYYEEEERQRGNFPDRFSGHQFPNYSSELNVNALLLGDSALYLCASSLLQANEQFFGPGTRLTVL.

The chain recombines TRBV4-2 with TRBJ1-2, with 7 bases aligning to TRBD1. Losses at the gene ends were 7 bases for V and 1 base for J; bases not matched to a gene: 9. This CDR3 contains 15 residues. The germline V gene encodes CDR1 LGHNA and CDR2 YNFKEQ. The DNA for the CDR3 is TGTGCCAGCACCTCAGGGACAGAGCGTAACTATGGCTACACCTTC. As protein: CASTSGTERNYGYTF.